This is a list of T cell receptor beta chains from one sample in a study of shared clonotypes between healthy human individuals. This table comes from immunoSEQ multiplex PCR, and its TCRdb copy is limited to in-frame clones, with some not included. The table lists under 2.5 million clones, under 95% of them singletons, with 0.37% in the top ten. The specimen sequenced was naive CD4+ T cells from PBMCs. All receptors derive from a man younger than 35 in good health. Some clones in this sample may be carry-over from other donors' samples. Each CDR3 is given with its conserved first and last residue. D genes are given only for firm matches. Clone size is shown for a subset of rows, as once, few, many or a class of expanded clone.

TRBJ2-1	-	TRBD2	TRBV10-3	CAISGSGRKYNEQFF	TGTGCCATCAGTGGCAGCGGGAGAAAATACAATGAGCAGTTCTTC
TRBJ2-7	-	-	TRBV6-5	CASSYTQDPSGEQYF	TGTGCCAGCAGTTACACCCAGGACCCCTCTGGAGAGCAGTACTTC
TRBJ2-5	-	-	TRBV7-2	CASSLQRGYQETQYF	TGTGCCAGCAGCTTGCAACGCGGTTACCAAGAGACCCAGTACTTC
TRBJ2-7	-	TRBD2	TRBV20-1	CSAAGRGEQYF	TGCAGTGCTGCCGGGAGGGGCGAGCAGTACTTC
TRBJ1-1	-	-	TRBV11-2	CASSLSTLRMNTEAFF	TGTGCCAGCAGCCTCTCGACCCTAAGAATGAACACTGAAGCTTTCTTT
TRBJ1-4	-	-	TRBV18	CASSRRQDEKLFF	TGTGCCAGCTCACGCAGACAGGATGAAAAACTGTTTTTT
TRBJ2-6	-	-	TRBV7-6	CASSLPGAGGANVLTF	TGTGCCAGCAGCTTACCAGGCGCGGGTGGGGCCAACGTCCTGACTTTC
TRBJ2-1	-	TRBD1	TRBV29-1	CSVWTGSSEQFF	TGCAGCGTCTGGACAGGGTCAAGTGAGCAGTTCTTC
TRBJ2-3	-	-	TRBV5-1	CASSWDHGSDTQYF	TGCGCCAGCAGCTGGGACCACGGGTCAGATACGCAGTATTTT
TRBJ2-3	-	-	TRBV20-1	CSASPRDTQYF	TGCAGTGCCTCCCCTAGGGATACGCAGTATTTT
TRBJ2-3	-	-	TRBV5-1	CASSLEGQDTQYF	TGCGCCAGCAGCTTGGAGGGGCAAGATACGCAGTATTTT
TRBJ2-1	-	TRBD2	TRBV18	CASSPGLAGERNEQFF	TGTGCCAGCTCACCGGGACTAGCGGGAGAGCGGAATGAGCAGTTCTTC
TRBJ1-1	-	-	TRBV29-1	CSVAGRTNTEAFF	TGCAGCGTTGCGGGCAGGACGAACACTGAAGCTTTCTTT
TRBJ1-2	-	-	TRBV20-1	CSVTGLEGYTF	TGCAGTGTTACGGGGTTGGAGGGCTACACCTTC
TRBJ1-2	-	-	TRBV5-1	CATPSDSARDGYTF	TGCGCCACCCCCTCCGACAGCGCAAGAGATGGCTACACCTTC
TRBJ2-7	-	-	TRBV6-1	CATVGVMGAYEQYF	TGTGCCACAGTAGGGGTAATGGGGGCCTACGAGCAGTACTTC
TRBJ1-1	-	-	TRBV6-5	CASIPSGGRAFF	TGTGCCAGCATTCCCTCAGGCGGTAGGGCTTTCTTT
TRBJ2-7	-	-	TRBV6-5	CASSPLGLGSYEQYF	TGTGCCAGCAGTCCCCTGGGTCTAGGATCCTACGAGCAGTACTTC
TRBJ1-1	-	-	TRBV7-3	CASSSSRNTEAFF	TGTGCCAGCAGCTCAAGCAGGAACACTGAAGCTTTCTTT
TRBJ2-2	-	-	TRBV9	CASSVAGRDTGELFF	TGTGCCAGCAGCGTGGCAGGGCGGGACACCGGGGAGCTGTTTTTT
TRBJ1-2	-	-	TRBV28	CASSSGSYGYTF	TGTGCCAGCAGTTCGGGATCCTATGGCTACACCTTC
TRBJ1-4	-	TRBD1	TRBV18	CASSPVAGGFNEKLFF	TGTGCCAGCTCACCGGTCGCAGGGGGTTTTAATGAAAAACTGTTTTTT
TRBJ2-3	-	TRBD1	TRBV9	CASSARTGGIPTDTQYF	TGTGCCAGCAGCGCCCGGACAGGGGGCATCCCCACAGATACGCAGTATTTT
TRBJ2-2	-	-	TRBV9	CASSPQNTGELFF	TGTGCCAGCAGCCCTCAGAACACCGGGGAGCTGTTTTTT
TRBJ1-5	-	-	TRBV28	CASTRDIERNQPQHF	TGTGCCAGCACCCGGGACATCGAGCGGAATCAGCCCCAGCATTTT
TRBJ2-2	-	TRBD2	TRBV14	CASSQGWGGTGELFF	TGTGCCAGCAGCCAAGGATGGGGGGGCACCGGGGAGCTGTTTTTT
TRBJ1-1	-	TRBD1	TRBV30	CAWARGKTEAFF	TGTGCCTGGGCCAGGGGGAAAACTGAAGCTTTCTTT
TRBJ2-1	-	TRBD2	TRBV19	CASNSGRKYNEQFF	TGTGCCAGTAATAGCGGGAGAAAATACAATGAGCAGTTCTTC
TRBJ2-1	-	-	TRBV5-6	CATGAGLLNPSSYNEQFF	TGTGCCACAGGGGCGGGACTACTCAATCCAAGCTCCTACAATGAGCAGTTCTTC
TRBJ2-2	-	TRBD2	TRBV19	CASSIDAGGHTGELFF	TGTGCCAGTAGTATAGATGCGGGAGGGCACACCGGGGAGCTGTTTTTT
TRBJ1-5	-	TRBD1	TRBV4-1	CASSQPGTGHRQPQHF	TGCGCCAGCAGCCAACCTGGGACAGGGCATCGTCAGCCCCAGCATTTT
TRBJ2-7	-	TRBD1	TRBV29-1	CSVGTGRHEQYF	TGCAGCGTCGGGACAGGGCGCCACGAGCAGTACTTC
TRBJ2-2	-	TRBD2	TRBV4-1	CASSHAEVAGSGGGELFF	TGCGCCAGCAGCCATGCGGAAGTAGCGGGATCGGGAGGCGGGGAGCTGTTTTTT
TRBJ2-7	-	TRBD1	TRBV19	CASSRDRVGSYEQYF	TGTGCCAGTAGTAGGGACAGGGTTGGCTCCTACGAGCAGTACTTC
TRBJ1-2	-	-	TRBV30	CAWSDISFSLFF	TGTGCCTGGAGTGACATTTCTTTCAGTCTTTTCTTC
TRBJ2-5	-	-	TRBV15	CATSRRLARETQYF	TGTGCCACCAGCAGACGACTGGCTCGAGAGACCCAGTACTTC
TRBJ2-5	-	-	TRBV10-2	CASGKETQYF	TGCGCCAGCGGGAAAGAGACCCAGTACTTC
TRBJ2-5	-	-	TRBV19	CASSIDAGAGETQYF	TGTGCCAGTAGTATAGACGCAGGGGCAGGGGAGACCCAGTACTTC
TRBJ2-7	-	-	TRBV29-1	CSVGFDLSSYEQYF	TGCAGCGTGGGGTTTGATCTCAGCTCCTACGAGCAGTACTTC
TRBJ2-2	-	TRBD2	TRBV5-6	CASSAGLAGGGELFF	TGTGCCAGCAGCGCCGGACTAGCGGGAGGCGGGGAGCTGTTTTTT
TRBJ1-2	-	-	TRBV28	CASSTSYGYTF	TGTGCCAGCAGTACTAGCTATGGCTACACCTTC
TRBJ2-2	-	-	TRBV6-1	CASRVRETGELFF	TGTGCCAGCAGGGTCAGGGAGACCGGGGAGCTGTTTTTT
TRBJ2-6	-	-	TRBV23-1	CASSQQVTRPSLIDSGANVLTF	TGCGCCAGCAGTCAACAGGTTACCCGACCCTCTTTGATAGACTCTGGGGCCAACGTCCTGACTTTC
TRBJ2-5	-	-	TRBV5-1	CASGTGAWLADKETQYF	TGCGCCAGTGGGACAGGCGCTTGGCTAGCGGATAAAGAGACCCAGTACTTC
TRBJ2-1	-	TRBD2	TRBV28	CASSSFIHSGRDREQFF	TGTGCCAGCAGTTCCTTCATCCATAGCGGGAGAGATAGGGAGCAGTTCTTC
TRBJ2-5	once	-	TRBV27	CASRGLRSYQETQYF	TGTGCCAGCAGGGGGCTACGGTCGTACCAAGAGACCCAGTACTTC
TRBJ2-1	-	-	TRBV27	CASSLLTGTSDNEQFF	TGTGCCAGCAGTTTATTAACCGGGACCTCTGACAATGAGCAGTTCTTC
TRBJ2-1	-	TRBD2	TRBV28	CASRTGTRGITEQFF	TGTGCCAGCAGAACCGGGACTAGGGGAATAACCGAGCAGTTCTTC
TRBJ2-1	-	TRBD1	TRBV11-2	CASSAMPGQIYNEQFF	TGTGCCAGCAGCGCCATGCCGGGACAGATCTACAATGAGCAGTTCTTC
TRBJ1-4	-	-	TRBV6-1	CASSEELPGKGKLFF	TGTGCCAGCAGTGAAGAATTACCGGGGAAGGGGAAACTGTTTTTT
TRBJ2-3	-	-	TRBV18	CASSPDPVITDTQYF	TGTGCCAGCTCACCGGACCCGGTCATTACAGATACGCAGTATTTT
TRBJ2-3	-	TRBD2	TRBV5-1	CASSLRSGRVDTQYF	TGCGCCAGCAGCCTGAGGAGCGGGAGAGTAGATACGCAGTATTTT
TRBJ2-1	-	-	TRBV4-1	CASSQDRLFQGRVRNEQFF	TGCGCCAGCAGCCAAGATAGGCTGTTTCAGGGCCGGGTGAGGAATGAGCAGTTCTTC
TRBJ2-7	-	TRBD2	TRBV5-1	CASSLEASGGYEQYF	TGCGCCAGCAGCTTGGAGGCTAGCGGGGGCTACGAGCAGTACTTC